This T cell receptor beta chain was obtained from a study of control samples from healthy donors and cancer patients. Germline CDR1 reads LNHDA; CDR2 reads SQIVND (reference sequence). V was clipped by 6 bases and J by 4 bases; unmatched bases: 8. There are 14 residues in the CDR3. The data were produced by immunoSEQ multiplex PCR, yet TCRdb's version contains in-frame clones alone and is incomplete. The table records some 120,000 clones, approximately 90% of them present only once. The TCR was taken from a woman aged 45-60 years with colorectal cancer. V is TRBV19 and J is TRBJ1-1, with 7 bases that match TRBD1. Specimen: PBMCs. The CDR3 coding sequence is TGTGCCAGTAGCGTAACAGGGGCGGGCACTGAAGCTTTCTTT. Translation: CASSVTGAGTEAFF. Full variable domain (rest looked up from reference TRBV19 and TRBJ1-1): DGGITQSPKYLFRKEGQNVTLSCEQNLNHDAMYWYRQDPGQGLRLIYYSQIVNDFQKGDIAEGYSVSREKKESFPLTVTSAQKNPTAFYLCASSVTGAGTEAFFGQGTRLTVV.